The source of this TCR beta chain is a study of Graves' ophthalmopathy and Graves' hyperthyroidism. Study-level findings and limits: Appearing in blood as well were most expanded thyroid clonotypes above 0.001 frequency. Ophthalmopathy progression predictions by the model showed nearly 75% specificity and about 70% sensitivity.

Amplification targeted the TCR beta CDR3 regions, with RNA transcripts as the source material. First-round RT-PCR used HTBI primers; second-round multiplex PCR followed. Each CDR3 protein is one row after TCRdb ran MiXCR on the multiplex PCR reads. The repertoire holds over a million distinct CDR3 sequences, with about 38% as singletons. Other autoimmune diseases, uncontrolled infections, pregnancy or lactation led to the exclusion of patients. The diagnosis was founded upon clinical symptoms, serum thyroxine, TRAb, thyroid ultrasound and orbital computed tomography. Germline CDR1 reads DFQATT; CDR2 reads SNEGSKA (reference sequence). This CDR3 has 13 amino acids. V shed 5 bases and J shed 3 bases, with 10 bases lying between them. In its sample, this clonotype was seen many times. Its antigen is currently unknown.

The sequencing input was peripheral blood or thyroid tissue (not recorded which). The chain couples TRBV20-1 to TRBJ1-4; maybe TRBD1 (5 bases). This clonotype originated in an adult man with Graves' hyperthyroidism. The CDR3 region is CSARGGANEKLFF. The CDR3 DNA reads as TGCAGTGCTCGGGGGGGGGCTAATGAAAAACTGTTTTTT.